This entry lists 10 T cell receptor beta chains sequenced from one sample in a study of tumor and adjacent non-tumor tissue in lung cancer. This sample's RNA came from whole unsorted tissue. A modified ARM-PCR protocol with three rounds of nested PCR amplified TCRbeta. Using its own MiXCR run on the multiplex PCR reads, TCRdb lists one record per CDR3 protein. There are 200,000 to 250,000 distinct CDR3 sequences in the sample; over 55% occur only once, and about 23% lies in the top ten. What was sequenced was lung tumor tissue. Receptor source: a man aged 60-69 years with non-small cell lung cancer.

This chain joins TRBV28 and TRBJ1-4, with TRBD1 identical over 7 bases. J lost 8 bases, V lost 10 bases, and 13 bases had no gene match. CDR1 is MDHEN and CDR2 is SYDVKM in the germline V gene. This CDR3 is built from 14 residues. The CDR3 loop reads CANNLEGAREKLFF. The CDR3 nucleotides read TGTGCCAACAATTTAGAGGGGGCAAGGGAAAAACTGTTTTTT.

On this clonotype: The germline gene is not matched at one end of the junction; a read error may be the cause. The V gene is TRBV24-1, the J gene TRBJ2-5; D not resolved. The CDR3 runs 13 residues. The V gene's germline CDR1 is KGHDR and CDR2 SFDVKD. The CDR3 region is CATKGAYQKTQYF. CDR3 in DNA: TGTGCCACCAAGGGCGCTTACCAAAAGACCCAGTACTTC.

In regard to this clonotype: The CDR3 ends on some other residue instead of the conserved phenylalanine or tryptophan, so this is likely a read error. CDR3: CSAGTSGTITYEQYL. DNA for the CDR3: TGCAGTGCTGGGACTAGCGGTACTATAACCTACGAGCAGTACTTA. The chain employs TRBV20-1 and TRBJ2-7, with TRBD2 matching over 11 bases. The CDR3 extends over 15 amino acids. Trimming took 5 bases from V and 2 from J; bases not matched to a gene: 8. Germline V gene lookup returns CDR1 DFQATT and CDR2 SNEGSKA (reference sequence).

This clonotype occurred a few times. V gene TRBV20-1 combines with J gene TRBJ2-1, with 10 bases matching TRBD2. CDR1 is DFQATT, CDR2 SNEGSKA, per germline (reference sequence). The CDR3 totals 13 residues. Losses at the gene ends were 4 bases for V and 4 bases for J; bases not matched to a gene: 1. DNA for the CDR3: TGCAGTGCTAAAGCGGGGGGGTACAATGAGCAGTTCTTC. It encodes CSAKAGGYNEQFF.

This clonotype was counted ten times or more. The rearrangement uses TRBV20-1 and TRBJ1-2, with 7 bases that match TRBD1. The CDR3 runs 13 residues. From germline, CDR1 is DFQATT and CDR2 SNEGSKA (reference sequence). After removal of 6 bases from V and 9 bases from J, the junction contained 13 bases not matched to a gene. The CDR3 bases are TGCAGTGCCGGTATACCGGGACAGACGAGCTACACCTTC. It yields the protein CSAGIPGQTSYTF.

As concerns this clonotype: The junction does not match germline at one end; this may be a read error. The chain couples TRBV6-5 to TRBJ2-3; D is possibly TRBD1 (6 bases). The germline V gene encodes CDR1 MNHEY and CDR2 SVGAGI. The CDR3 runs 15 residues. CDR3 DNA: TGTGCCAACAGTTACACGGCAGGGGTTCCAGATACGCAGTATTTC. Amino acids: CANSYTAGVPDTQYF.

The rearrangement joins TRBV11-1 to TRBJ1-2, with D possibly TRBD1 on 6 matching bases. Looked up from germline, CDR1 is SGHAT and CDR2 is FQDESV (reference sequence). Trimming pared 9 bases from V and 4 bases from J, leaving 15 bases between. The CDR3 is 13 amino acids. The CDR3 sequence: CASSLDSGYGYTF. For the CDR3, the DNA is TGTGCCAGTAGCCTGGACAGCGGCTATGGCTACACCTTC.

The chain recombines TRBV29-1 with TRBJ2-1, with 8 bases aligning to TRBD1. CDR3 size: 15 residues. The V segment lost 8 bases and the J segment 8 bases; nucleotides outside the gene matches: 17. The germline gives CDR1 SQVTM, CDR2 ANQGSEA. The CDR3: CSIAYGTGPNDEQFF. The CDR3 DNA reads as TGCAGCATTGCTTACGGGACAGGACCTAACGATGAGCAGTTCTTC.

Of note for this clonotype: The conserved phenylalanine or tryptophan normally closing the CDR3 is absent here, so this likely arose from a read error. The chain couples TRBV20-1 to TRBJ2-7; 8 bases agree with TRBD1. The CDR3 is 14 amino acids. Germline V gene lookup returns CDR1 DFQATT and CDR2 SNEGSKA (reference sequence). Trimming cost V 3 bases and J 0 bases; bases outside gene matches: 4. The CDR3 reads CSARDRESSYEQYS. DNA for the CDR3: TGCAGTGCTAGGGACAGGGAGAGCTCCTACGAGCAGTACTCC.

V gene TRBV5-1 combines with J gene TRBJ1-4; 8 bases align to TRBD1. Unmatched junction bases numbered 7, after V lost 7 bases and J lost 8 bases. CDR3 length: 13 amino acids. CDR1 is SGHRS, CDR2 YFSETQ, per germline. The CDR3 is CASGMTGEEKLFF. CDR3 in DNA: TGCGCCAGCGGCATGACAGGGGAGGAAAAACTGTTTTTT.